Presented here are 13 T cell receptor beta chains from one specimen sequenced in a study of T cell responses to AZD1222 COVID-19 vaccine. The protocol was immunoSEQ multiplex PCR, while the TCRdb copy is restricted to in-frame clones and leaves out a portion. The sample records 87,000 or so clones, 90% being singletons. The sample was peripheral blood, taken on day 0 of AZD1222 vaccination. The receptors were gathered from an adult in good health.

CDR3 protein: CAISDRGLYGYTF. The CDR3 region has the DNA TGTGCCATCAGCGACAGGGGTCTTTATGGCTACACCTTC. The chain couples TRBV10-3 to TRBJ1-2; 8 bases line up with TRBD1. Germline assignment: CDR1 ENHRY and CDR2 SYGVKD. CDR3 length equals 13 residues. The junction had 5 bases not matched to a gene; V was cut back by 6 bases and J by 5 bases.

This chain connects TRBV19 to TRBJ1-4, with D unresolved. Trimming removed 5 bases from V and 8 bases from J, with 9 bases in between. The CDR3 has 12 residues. Looked up from germline, CDR1 is LNHDA and CDR2 is SQIVND (reference sequence). CDR3 DNA: TGTGCCAGTAGTCCACAGCCCGAAAAACTGTTTTTT. It translates to CASSPQPEKLFF.

J is TRBJ1-5 and V is TRBV5-5; 12 bases are shared with TRBD1. The CDR3 has 18 residues. Germline V lookup: CDR1 SGHKS, CDR2 YYEKEE (reference sequence). The ends lost 3 bases at V and 1 base at J; junction bases unmatched: 8. CDR3 in amino acids: CASSSGQGAVLSNQPQHF. CDR3 nucleotide sequence: TGTGCCAGCAGCTCGGGACAGGGGGCCGTGTTGAGCAATCAGCCCCAGCATTTT.

The chain couples TRBV7-3 to TRBJ2-4, with D possibly being TRBD2 (7 bases). CDR1 is SGHTA and CDR2 is FQGTGA in the germline V gene. CDR3 length: 16 residues. Trimming cost V 2 bases and J 0 bases, with 11 bases left between them. CDR3 loop: CASSLGGGLAKNIQYF. CDR3 nucleotide sequence: TGTGCCAGCAGCTTAGGCGGGGGCCTAGCCAAAAACATTCAGTACTTC.

CDR3: CASSIQWGSGNTIYF. The CDR3, as DNA: TGTGCCAGTAGTATACAATGGGGATCCGGAAACACCATATATTTT. The chain links TRBV19 to TRBJ1-3; D call uncertain. V was clipped by 2 bases and J by 4 bases, with 12 bases between them. CDR1 is LNHDA, CDR2 SQIVND, per germline (reference sequence). The length of the CDR3 is 15 residues. Full variable domain (rest looked up from reference TRBV19 and TRBJ1-3): DGGITQSPKYLFRKEGQNVTLSCEQNLNHDAMYWYRQDPGQGLRLIYYSQIVNDFQKGDIAEGYSVSREKKESFPLTVTSAQKNPTAFYLCASSIQWGSGNTIYFGEGSWLTVV.

This chain connects TRBV5-1 to TRBJ1-1; TRBD1 matches at 7 bases. The CDR3 runs 14 residues. The V segment lost 0 bases and the J segment 10 bases; nucleotides outside the gene matches: 9. Germline V gene data show CDR1 as SGHRS and CDR2 as YFSETQ. The DNA for the CDR3 is TGCGCCAGCAGCTTGGAGGGACAGCCCTATGCAGCTTTCTTT. Encoded protein: CASSLEGQPYAAFF. The full variable domain, its missing parts supplied by reference TRBV5-1 and TRBJ1-1, is KAGVTQTPRYLIKTRGQQVTLSCSPISGHRSVSWYQQTPGQGLQFLFEYFSETQRNKGNFPGRFSGRQFSNSRSEMNVSTLELGDSALYLCASSLEGQPYAAFFGQGTRLTVV.

V is TRBV15 and J is TRBJ2-3; tentatively, D is TRBD1 (5 bases). The germline CDR1 and CDR2 sequences are LNHNV and YYDKDF (reference sequence). CDR3 length: 14 amino acids. The V gene lost 0 bases and the J gene lost 4 bases, with 8 bases spanning the gap. The CDR3 sequence is CATSRDQGSDTQYF. In DNA form, the CDR3 reads TGTGCCACCAGCAGAGATCAGGGCTCAGATACGCAGTATTTT.

The rearrangement uses TRBV3-1 (or the pseudogene TRBV3-2) and TRBJ2-3; D remains ambiguous. Trimming left V 2 bases short and J 2 bases short, with 11 bases between. Germline V lookup: CDR1 LGHDT, CDR2 YNNKEL (reference sequence). The CDR3 is 15 amino acids. CDR3: CASSQRGFPTDTQYF. The CDR3 DNA follows: TGTGCCAGCAGCCAACGTGGGTTCCCCACAGATACGCAGTATTTT.

This clone was seen a single time. This rearrangement joins TRBV6-2 or TRBV6-3 to TRBJ1-2; 10 bases map to TRBD1. With 6 bases clipped from V and 5 bases from J, the junction kept 9 bases outside the gene matches. Germline lookup yields CDR1 MNHEY and CDR2 SVGEGT. The CDR3 runs 15 residues. DNA of the CDR3: TGTGCCAGCAGCACCGGGACAGGGGAGAGGTATGGCTACACCTTC. Translated, it gives CASSTGTGERYGYTF.

This chain joins TRBV24-1 and TRBJ2-3, with 9 bases fitting TRBD2. The CDR3 extends over 17 amino acids. Germline values: CDR1 KGHDR, CDR2 SFDVKD. J gave up 0 bases and V 0 bases, and 3 bases lay outside the gene matches. Written as DNA, the CDR3 is TGTGCCACCAGTGATTTGGGCCTAGCGGGGAGCACAGATACGCAGTATTTT. It is translated as CATSDLGLAGSTDTQYF.

The chain combines TRBV7-9 with TRBJ1-1; D unclear. This CDR3 is 15 amino acids long. Germline V lookup: CDR1 SEHNR, CDR2 FQNEAQ (reference sequence). V dropped 1 base and J dropped 2 bases, with 11 bases sitting between them. CDR3 DNA: TGTGCCAGCAGCTTAGGGGGATCTTTTAACACTGAAGCTTTCTTT. This sequence encodes CASSLGGSFNTEAFF. Complete variable domain (other parts from reference TRBV7-9 and TRBJ1-1): DTGVSQNPRHKITKRGQNVTFRCDPISEHNRLYWYRQTLGQGPEFLTYFQNEAQLEKSRLLSDRFSAERPKGSFSTLEIQRTEQGDSAMYLCASSLGGSFNTEAFFGQGTRLTVV.

The chain joins TRBV24-1 to TRBJ2-3, with TRBD1 identical over 8 bases. J was trimmed by 6 bases and V by 4 bases; bases with no gene match: 8. Germline CDR1 KGHDR, CDR2 SFDVKD. CDR3 length: 15 amino acids. The CDR3 sequence is CATSEPRTGWDTQYF. CDR3 bases: TGTGCCACCAGTGAGCCGAGGACAGGGTGGGATACGCAGTATTTT.

This rearrangement joins TRBV6-2 or TRBV6-3 to TRBJ2-3; 7 nucleotides agree with TRBD2. This CDR3 spans 20 amino acids. V lost 0 bases to trimming and J lost 4 bases; unmatched junction nucleotides: 19. Germline CDR1 reads MNHEY; CDR2 reads SVGEGT. The CDR3 DNA follows: TGTGCCAGCAGTTACTCGACCCCCTCCTGGGAGCCGCGGGGGTCAGATACGCAGTATTTT. Its protein is CASSYSTPSWEPRGSDTQYF.